This T cell receptor (beta chain) appears in the sequencing data of a study of OX40 agonist ivuxolimab in advanced cancers. Study information: Patients were treated with ivuxolimab, an agonistic anti-OX40 (CD134) antibody.

Exclusion applied to patients with autoimmune disease history or systemic immunosuppression. TCRdb's table, derived via immunoSEQ multiplex PCR, lists solely in-frame clones and lacks some. The sample has roughly 53,000 clones, around 80% seen once. The receptor was derived from an adult with an advanced solid tumor such as melanoma, head and neck, liver or kidney cancer. The input for sequencing was CD4+ or CD8+ T cells sorted from blood, taken in a trial of the OX40 agonist ivuxolimab.

CDR3 protein: CASDSGYGEQFF. CDR3 DNA sequence: TGTGCCAGCGATTCAGGGTATGGTGAGCAGTTCTTC. The rearrangement joins TRBV5-8 to TRBJ2-1, with D possibly TRBD1 on 5 matching bases. Germline V gene data show CDR1 as SGHTS and CDR2 as YDEGEE. The CDR3 covers 12 residues. Trimming took 7 bases from V and 9 from J, leaving 14 bases between them.